This T cell receptor beta chain was documented in a study of blood T cell repertoires in COVID-19. Overall study context: The analysed material was cDNA or gDNA that came from T cells, B-cell-depleted T cells, or PBMCs.

Clones were sequenced by immunoSEQ multiplex PCR, and TCRdb holds only the in-frame ones, with some missing. The data hold about 40,000 clones, with approximately 86% observed a single time. Germline V gene lookup returns CDR1 MNHEY and CDR2 SMNVEV (reference sequence). The trim removed 4 bases at V and 8 bases at J, leaving 7 bases unmatched. The CDR3 covers 16 residues. This clonotype was obtained from a man aged 50 or older in a cohort sampled during active COVID-19. The sequencing input was peripheral blood. This chain connects TRBV27 to TRBJ2-1, with TRBD2 identical over 14 bases. This CDR3 reads CASSSPTSGRAHEQFF. Here the CDR3 DNA reads TGTGCCAGCAGTTCTCCGACTAGCGGGAGGGCCCATGAGCAGTTCTTC.